The T cell receptor beta chain described here comes from a study of shared clonotypes between healthy human individuals. For the study at large: Participating donors consisted of two women and a few men aged 18 to 49.

To note about this clone: Its antigen remains unidentified.

Naive-designated CD8 cells lacked CD45RO, were positively enriched for CCR7, and omitted terminally differentiated effector memory CD45RA+ cells. In germline, CDR1 is SEHNR, CDR2 FQNEAQ (reference sequence). V shed 5 bases, J shed 7 bases, and the junction held 12 bases outside the gene matches. The CDR3 extends over 15 amino acids. Broader study findings: Naive CD4 clonotypes were shared across a handful of donors at roughly 5%.

Per the original methods: ImmunoSEQ supplied junction-only sequences lacking quality scores, so filtering was different. Method: immunoSEQ multiplex PCR; TCRdb's copy keeps in-frame clones and lacks some. The V and J calls and clone size were taken over from that table, and D and trimming were inferred from the DNA. The sample consists of around 2.1 million clones, under 95% of them appearing once. Specimen: naive CD8+ T cells from PBMCs. The source of this sequence is a young man in good health. Some clones in this sample may be carry-over from other donors' samples. The rearrangement uses TRBV7-9 and TRBJ2-5; TRBD2 matches at 8 bases. CDR3 DNA: TGTGCCAGCAGCCAGACCACGGGGGGGCCGGCGACCCAGTACTTC. This gives the protein CASSQTTGGPATQYF.